This T cell receptor (beta chain) stems from a study of CD8+ T cells in alopecia areata. Once RNA had been extracted, it was reverse transcribed into cDNA to act as the sequencing template. The protocol was immunoSEQ multiplex PCR, while the TCRdb copy is restricted to in-frame clones and leaves out a portion. The table has 95,000 to 100,000 clones, about 60% seen once. From germline, CDR1 is SEHNR and CDR2 FQNEAQ (reference sequence). Trimming cost V 2 bases and J 1 base, with 8 bases left between them. The CDR3 is made up of 14 amino acids. In the case of this clone: The antigen remains unidentified.

Points from the study as a whole: Clonality in lesional scalp, especially alopecia totalis/universalis, exceeded that of normal scalp.

Treatment reported: oral pan-JAK inhibitor, 5-10 mg twice daily. The specimen was CD8+ T cells sorted from blood, collected between weeks 55 and 65, from a patient treated with tofacitinib. The rearrangement uses TRBV7-9 and TRBJ2-5; D not resolved. This clonotype was sampled from a human donor with alopecia areata. Here the CDR3 DNA reads TGTGCCAGCAGCTTATTCTCGGCCCAAGAGACCCAGTACTTC. This translates into CASSLFSAQETQYF.